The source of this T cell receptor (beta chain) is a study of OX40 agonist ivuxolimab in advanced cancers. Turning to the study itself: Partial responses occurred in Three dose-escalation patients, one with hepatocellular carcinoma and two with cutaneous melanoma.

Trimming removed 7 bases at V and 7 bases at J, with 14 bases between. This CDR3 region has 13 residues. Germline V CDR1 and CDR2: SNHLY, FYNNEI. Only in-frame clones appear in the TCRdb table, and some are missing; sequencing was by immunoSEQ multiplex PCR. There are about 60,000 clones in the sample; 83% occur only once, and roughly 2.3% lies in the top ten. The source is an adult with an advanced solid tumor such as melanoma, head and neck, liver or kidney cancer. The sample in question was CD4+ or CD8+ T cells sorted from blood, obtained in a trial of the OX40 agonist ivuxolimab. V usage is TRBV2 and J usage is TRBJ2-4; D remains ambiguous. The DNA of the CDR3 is TGTGCCAGCACCAACCTAGGTGGGAACATTCAGTACTTC. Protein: CASTNLGGNIQYF.